This T cell receptor (beta chain) was documented in a study of CD8+CD57+ T cells in acquired aplastic anemia. According to the study, genomic DNA was the template for TCR beta VDJ and CDR3 profiling. TCRdb independently ran MiXCR on the reads; one entry per CDR3 protein. The sample includes just over 200,000 distinct CDR3 sequences, 60% to 80% seen only once; the top ten take around three fifths. Trimming cost V 0 bases and J 8 bases, with 12 bases left between them. This CDR3 spans 14 amino acids. Germline lookup yields CDR1 SGHRS and CDR2 YFSETQ. Sequencing was done on patients that had shown CD8+CD57+ cell expansion by flow cytometry. The patients all had a severe acquired aplastic anemia diagnosis.

The rearrangement links TRBV5-1 to TRBJ2-4; D is ambiguous. The sequence was collected from a human donor with aplastic anemia. The sequenced material came from sorted CD4+, CD8+, or CD8+CD57+ T cells (not recorded which) from PBMCs. CDR3 region: CASSLVRTGDIQYF. The CDR3 nucleotides are TGCGCCAGCAGCTTGGTTCGCACCGGAGACATTCAGTACTTC.